This T cell receptor beta chain was sequenced in a study of human T cells and chemical hapten exposure. Background on the study: Upper back patch tests used 0.01% DPC, scored after 6 days.

This clonotype appeared a few times. TCRdb reprocessed the RACE reads via MiXCR and lists one record per CDR3 protein. The repertoire includes 120,000 to 150,000 distinct CDR3 sequences, roughly 10% of them detected once, and around 1.4% sits in the top ten. Trimming took 0 bases from V and 1 from J, leaving 9 bases between them. From germline, CDR1 is SGHAT and CDR2 FQNNGV. The CDR3 runs to 15 residues. Time point reported: patch test 2, 6 weeks after DPC sensitization. Treatment denoted: therapeutic diphenylcyclopropenone sensitization with weekly scalp DPC. Someone pulled total RNA out of unfractionated whole blood.

The material sequenced was whole blood, taken in connection with sensitization to the hapten diphenylcyclopropenone (DPC). The chain combines TRBV11-2 with TRBJ2-5, with D maybe TRBD1 (5 bases). This receptor was obtained from a woman in her 50s with alopecia areata. Some clones in this sample may be carry-over from other donors' samples. CDR3 residues: CASSLDGAAQETQYF. CDR3 sequence (DNA): TGTGCCAGCAGCTTAGATGGGGCGGCCCAAGAGACCCAGTACTTC.